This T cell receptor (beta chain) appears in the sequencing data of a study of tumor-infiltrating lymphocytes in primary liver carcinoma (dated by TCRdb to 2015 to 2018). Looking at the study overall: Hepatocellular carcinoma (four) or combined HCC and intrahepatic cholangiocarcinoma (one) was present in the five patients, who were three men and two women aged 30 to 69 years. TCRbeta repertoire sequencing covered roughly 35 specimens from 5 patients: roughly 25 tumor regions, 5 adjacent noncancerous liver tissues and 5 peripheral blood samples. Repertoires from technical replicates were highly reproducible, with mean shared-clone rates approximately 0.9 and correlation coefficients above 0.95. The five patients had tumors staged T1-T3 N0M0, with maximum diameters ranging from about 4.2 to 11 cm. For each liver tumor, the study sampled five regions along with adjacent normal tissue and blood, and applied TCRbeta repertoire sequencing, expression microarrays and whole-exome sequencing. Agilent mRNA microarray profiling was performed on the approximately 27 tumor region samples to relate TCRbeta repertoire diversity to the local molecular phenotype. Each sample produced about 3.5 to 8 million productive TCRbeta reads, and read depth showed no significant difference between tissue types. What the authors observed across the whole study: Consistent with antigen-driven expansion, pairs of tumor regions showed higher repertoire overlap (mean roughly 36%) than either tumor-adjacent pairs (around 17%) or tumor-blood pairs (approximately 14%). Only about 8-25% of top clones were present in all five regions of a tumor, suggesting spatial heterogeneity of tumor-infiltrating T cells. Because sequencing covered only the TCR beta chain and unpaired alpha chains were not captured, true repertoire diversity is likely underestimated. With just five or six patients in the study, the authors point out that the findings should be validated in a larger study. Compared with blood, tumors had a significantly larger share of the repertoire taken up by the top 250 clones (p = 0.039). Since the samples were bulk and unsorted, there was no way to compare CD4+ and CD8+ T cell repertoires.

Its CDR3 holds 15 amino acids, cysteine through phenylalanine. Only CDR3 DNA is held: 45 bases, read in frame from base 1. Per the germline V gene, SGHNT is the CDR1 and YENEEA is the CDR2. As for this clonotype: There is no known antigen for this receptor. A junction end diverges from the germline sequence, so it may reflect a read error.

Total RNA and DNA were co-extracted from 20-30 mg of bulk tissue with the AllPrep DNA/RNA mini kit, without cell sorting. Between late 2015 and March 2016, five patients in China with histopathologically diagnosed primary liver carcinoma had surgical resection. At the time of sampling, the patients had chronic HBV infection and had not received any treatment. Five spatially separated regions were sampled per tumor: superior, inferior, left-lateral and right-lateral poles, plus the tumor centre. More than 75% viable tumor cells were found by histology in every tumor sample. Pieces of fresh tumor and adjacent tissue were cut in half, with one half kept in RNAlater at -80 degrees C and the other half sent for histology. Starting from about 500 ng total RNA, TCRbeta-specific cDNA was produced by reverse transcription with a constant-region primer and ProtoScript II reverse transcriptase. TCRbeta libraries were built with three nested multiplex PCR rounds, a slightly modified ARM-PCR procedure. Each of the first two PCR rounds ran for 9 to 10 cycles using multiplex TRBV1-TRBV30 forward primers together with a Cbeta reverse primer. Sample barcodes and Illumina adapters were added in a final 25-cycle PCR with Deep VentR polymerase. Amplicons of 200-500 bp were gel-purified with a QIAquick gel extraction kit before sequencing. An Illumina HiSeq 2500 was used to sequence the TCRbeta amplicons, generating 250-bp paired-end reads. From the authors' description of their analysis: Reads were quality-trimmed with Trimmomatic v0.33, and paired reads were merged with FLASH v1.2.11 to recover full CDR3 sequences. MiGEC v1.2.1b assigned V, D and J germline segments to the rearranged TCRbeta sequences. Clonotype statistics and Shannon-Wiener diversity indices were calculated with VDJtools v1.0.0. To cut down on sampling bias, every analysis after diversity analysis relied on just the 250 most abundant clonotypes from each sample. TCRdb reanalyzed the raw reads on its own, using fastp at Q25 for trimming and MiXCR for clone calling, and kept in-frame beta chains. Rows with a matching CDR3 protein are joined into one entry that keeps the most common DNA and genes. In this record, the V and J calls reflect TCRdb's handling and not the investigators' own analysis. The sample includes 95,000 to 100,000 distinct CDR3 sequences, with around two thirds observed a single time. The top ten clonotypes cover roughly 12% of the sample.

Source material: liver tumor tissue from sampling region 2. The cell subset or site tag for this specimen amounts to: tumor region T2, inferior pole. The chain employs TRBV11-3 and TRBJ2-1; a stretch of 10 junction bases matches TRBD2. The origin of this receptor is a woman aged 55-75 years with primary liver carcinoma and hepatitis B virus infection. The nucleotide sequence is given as TGTGCCGACAGCTTAGGAACTAGCGGGAAACTTGAGCGGTTCTTC. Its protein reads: CADSLGTSGKLERFF. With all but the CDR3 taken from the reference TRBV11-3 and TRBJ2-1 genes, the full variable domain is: EAGVVQSPRYKIIEKKQPVAFWCNPISGHNTLYWYLQNLGQGPELLIRYENEEAVDDSQLPKDRFSAERLKGVDSTLKIQPAELGDSAVYLCADSLGTSGKLERFFGPGTRLTVL.